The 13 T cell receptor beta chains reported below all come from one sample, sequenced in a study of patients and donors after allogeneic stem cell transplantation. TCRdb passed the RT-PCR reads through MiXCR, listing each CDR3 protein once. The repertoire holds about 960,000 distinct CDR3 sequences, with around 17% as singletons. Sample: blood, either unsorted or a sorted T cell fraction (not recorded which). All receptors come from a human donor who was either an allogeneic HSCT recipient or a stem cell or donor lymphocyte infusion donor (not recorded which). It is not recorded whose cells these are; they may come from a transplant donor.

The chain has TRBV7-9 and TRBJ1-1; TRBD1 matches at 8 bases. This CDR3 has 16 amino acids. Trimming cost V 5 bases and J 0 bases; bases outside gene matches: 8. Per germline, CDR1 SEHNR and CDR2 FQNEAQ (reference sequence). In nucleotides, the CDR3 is TGTGCCAGCAGCCCCCGGACAGGGCTAATGAACACTGAAGCTTTCTTT. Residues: CASSPRTGLMNTEAFF.

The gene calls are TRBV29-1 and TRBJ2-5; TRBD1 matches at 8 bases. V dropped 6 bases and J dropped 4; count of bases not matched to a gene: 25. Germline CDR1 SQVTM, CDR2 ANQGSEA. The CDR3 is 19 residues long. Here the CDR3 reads CSVADWTGNGVTEVETQYF. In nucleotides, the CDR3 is TGCAGCGTCGCAGACTGGACAGGGAACGGGGTAACGGAGGTAGAGACCCAGTACTTC.

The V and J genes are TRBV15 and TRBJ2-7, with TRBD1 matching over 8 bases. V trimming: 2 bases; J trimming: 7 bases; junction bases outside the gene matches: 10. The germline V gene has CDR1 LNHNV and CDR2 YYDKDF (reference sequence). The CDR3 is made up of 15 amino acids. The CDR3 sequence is CATSRRDRGGPEQYF. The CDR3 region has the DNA TGTGCCACCAGCAGAAGAGACAGGGGTGGGCCGGAGCAGTACTTC.

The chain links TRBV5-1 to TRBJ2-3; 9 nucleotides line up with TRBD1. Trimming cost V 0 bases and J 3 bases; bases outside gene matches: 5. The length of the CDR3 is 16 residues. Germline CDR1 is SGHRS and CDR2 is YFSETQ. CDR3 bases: TGCGCCAGCAGCTTGGCCGACAGGGGGTCGACAGATACGCAGTATTTT. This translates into CASSLADRGSTDTQYF.

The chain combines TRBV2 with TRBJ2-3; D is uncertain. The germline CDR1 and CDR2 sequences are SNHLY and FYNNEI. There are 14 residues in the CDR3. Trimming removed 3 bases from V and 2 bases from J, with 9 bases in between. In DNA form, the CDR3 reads TGTGCCAGCAGTGAGTACGAAGACACAGATACGCAGTATTTT. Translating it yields CASSEYEDTDTQYF. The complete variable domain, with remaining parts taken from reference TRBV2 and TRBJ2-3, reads EPEVTQTPSHQVTQMGQEVILRCVPISNHLYFYWYRQILGQKVEFLVSFYNNEISEKSEIFDDQFSVERPDGSNFTLKIRSTKLEDSAMYFCASSEYEDTDTQYFGPGTRLTVL.

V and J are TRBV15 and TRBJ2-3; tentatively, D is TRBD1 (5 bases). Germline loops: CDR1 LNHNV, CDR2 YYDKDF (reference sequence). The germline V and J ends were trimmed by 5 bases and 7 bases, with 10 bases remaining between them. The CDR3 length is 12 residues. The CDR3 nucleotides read TGTGCCACCAGCCGAAGACAGAATACGCAGTATTTT. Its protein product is CATSRRQNTQYF.

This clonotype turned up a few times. As DNA, the CDR3 is TGTGCCAGCAGTTTAACTAGCGGGAGGGCCGATGAGCAGTTCTTC. Its translation: CASSLTSGRADEQFF. The chain uses TRBV6-4 and TRBJ2-1, with 13 nucleotides matching TRBD2. The CDR3 runs 15 residues. Germline V gene sequence: CDR1 MRHNA, CDR2 SNTAGT. V trimming: 5 bases; J trimming: 8 bases; junction bases outside the gene matches: 6.

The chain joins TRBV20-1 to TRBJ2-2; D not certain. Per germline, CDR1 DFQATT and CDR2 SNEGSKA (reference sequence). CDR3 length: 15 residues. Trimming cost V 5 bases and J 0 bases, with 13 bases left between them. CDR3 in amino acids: CSAGPVDANTGELFF. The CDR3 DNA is TGCAGTGCTGGCCCCGTGGATGCGAACACCGGGGAGCTGTTTTTT.

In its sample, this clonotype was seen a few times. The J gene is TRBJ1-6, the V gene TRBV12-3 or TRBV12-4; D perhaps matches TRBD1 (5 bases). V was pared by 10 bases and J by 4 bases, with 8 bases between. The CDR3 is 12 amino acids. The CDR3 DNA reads TGTGCCAATCAGGGTTATAATTCACCCCTCCACTTT. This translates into CANQGYNSPLHF.

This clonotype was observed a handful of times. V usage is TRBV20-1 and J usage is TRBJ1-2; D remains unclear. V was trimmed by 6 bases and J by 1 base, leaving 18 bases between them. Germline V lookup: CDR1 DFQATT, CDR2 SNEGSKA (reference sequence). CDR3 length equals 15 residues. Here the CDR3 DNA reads TGCAGTGCCACCCCGAAGAGGGTTCTTAACTATGGCTACACCTTC. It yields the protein CSATPKRVLNYGYTF.

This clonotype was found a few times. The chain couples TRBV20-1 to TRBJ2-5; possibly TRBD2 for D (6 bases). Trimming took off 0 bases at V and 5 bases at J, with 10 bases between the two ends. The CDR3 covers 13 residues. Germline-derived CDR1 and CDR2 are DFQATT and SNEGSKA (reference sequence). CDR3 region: CSAREAGRETQYF. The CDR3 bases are TGCAGTGCTAGAGAGGCAGGGAGGGAGACCCAGTACTTC.

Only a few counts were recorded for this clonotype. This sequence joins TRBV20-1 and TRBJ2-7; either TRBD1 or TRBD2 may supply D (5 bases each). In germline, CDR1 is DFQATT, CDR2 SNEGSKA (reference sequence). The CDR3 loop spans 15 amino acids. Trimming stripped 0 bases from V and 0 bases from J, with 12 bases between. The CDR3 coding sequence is TGCAGTGCTAGAGAACCCGCCGGGACCTCCTACGAGCAGTACTTC. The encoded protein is CSAREPAGTSYEQYF.

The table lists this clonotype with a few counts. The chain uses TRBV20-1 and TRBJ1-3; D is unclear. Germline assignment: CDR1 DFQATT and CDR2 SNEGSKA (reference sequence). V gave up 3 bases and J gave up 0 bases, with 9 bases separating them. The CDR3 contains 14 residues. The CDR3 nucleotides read TGCAGTGCTAGTTTGGCCATCTCTGGAAACACCATATATTTT. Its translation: CSASLAISGNTIYF.